These T cell receptor beta chains were read from a single sample in a study of blood T cell repertoires in COVID-19. TCRdb's table, derived via immunoSEQ multiplex PCR, lists solely in-frame clones and lacks some. The sample has about 99,000 clones, 90% to 95% seen once. Material: peripheral blood. Receptor source: a human donor in a cohort sampled during active COVID-19. Each CDR3 is given with its conserved first and last residue. A D gene is named only where the DNA matches it firmly. Where a row states a size, it is once, few, many or the class of an expanded clone; other rows omit it.

-,-,TRBV9,TRBJ2-2,CASSVGSAANTGELFF
TRBD1,-,TRBV11-1,TRBJ1-1,CASSLAPGGNTEAFF
-,once,TRBV9,TRBJ2-1,CASSVGRSQHEQFF
-,-,TRBV29-1,TRBJ2-2,CSVDSLTGELFF
-,-,TRBV28,TRBJ2-7,CASSLRATPYEQYF
-,-,TRBV3-1/TRBV3-2,TRBJ2-3,CASSQAGSRDTQYF
-,-,TRBV27,TRBJ2-2,CASSLFPAGMGTGELFF
TRBD1,once,TRBV7-9,TRBJ1-2,CASSLRDRASGYTF
TRBD2,-,TRBV6-2/TRBV6-3,TRBJ2-1,CASSYSAPGLATYNEQFF
-,-,TRBV28,TRBJ1-2,CASSSPRGNYGYTF
TRBD1,-,TRBV10-2,TRBJ2-1,CASGWDSYNEQFF
-,-,TRBV7-8,TRBJ2-2,CASSLELGRWLTGELFF
TRBD1,-,TRBV10-2,TRBJ1-2,CASSPGQGFLYGYTF
-,few,TRBV12-3/TRBV12-4,TRBJ2-7,CASSPHTGNEQYF
TRBD1,-,TRBV7-9,TRBJ1-2,CASSNEIGTGYGYTF
TRBD1,once,TRBV5-5,TRBJ1-2,CASSNDRDHYGYTF
-,-,TRBV9,TRBJ1-1,CASSPGGMNTEAFF
-,-,TRBV7-2,TRBJ2-1,CATKPMAGAALNEQFF
TRBD1,once,TRBV3-1/TRBV3-2,TRBJ2-3,CASSQGPGQGITDTQYF
-,-,TRBV5-1,TRBJ2-3,CASSLDSSTDTQYF
-,-,TRBV19,TRBJ1-5,CASKRGQTANQPQHF
-,-,TRBV19,TRBJ2-7,CASSLPCTGPRCEQYF